A selection of T cell receptor beta chains follows, all from one sample in a study of cytomegalovirus exposure and HLA in healthy donors. Assay: immunoSEQ multiplex PCR; the TCRdb copy retains only in-frame clones and omits some. The repertoire holds 220,000 or so clones, with approximately 79% as singletons. The material sequenced was PBMCs. The source of these receptors is a man in his fifties or sixties in good health and CMV-seronegative. Both conserved end residues are part of each CDR3. The D gene is left open where the match is weak. Size tells how often a clone was seen (once, few, many) or the class of an expanded clone, and some rows leave it out.

clone_size,j_call,d_call,v_call,cdr3_nt,cdr3_aa
-,TRBJ1-1,-,TRBV6-4,TGTGCCAGCAGTGACTGCGTACCGAACACTGAAGCTTTCTTT,CASSDCVPNTEAFF
-,TRBJ1-5,TRBD1,TRBV7-9,TGTGCCAGCAGCTTCACAGGGGGCGGTCAGCCCCAGCATTTT,CASSFTGGGQPQHF
-,TRBJ1-2,TRBD1,TRBV29-1,TGCAGCGCCCCAGGACAGGGCGCCCATGGCTACACCTTC,CSAPGQGAHGYTF
-,TRBJ1-6,-,TRBV27,TGTGCCAGCAGTTTAGAGAGAGTCAATTCACCCCTCCACTTT,CASSLERVNSPLHF
-,TRBJ2-5,TRBD2,TRBV28,TGTGCCAGCAGTTCCGGGACTAGCTTTCAAGAGACCCAGTACTTC,CASSSGTSFQETQYF
-,TRBJ2-3,-,TRBV2,TGTGCCAGCAGTGAAGACAGGAGCACAGATACGCAGTATTTT,CASSEDRSTDTQYF
-,TRBJ2-7,-,TRBV7-3,TGTGCCAGCAGGTTGTCCAATGGTGAGGGCGAGCAGTACTTC,CASRLSNGEGEQYF
-,TRBJ2-7,TRBD1,TRBV11-2,TGTGCCAGCAGCTCACAACAGGGGGATCAAAGGTACTCCTACGAGCAGTACTTC,CASSSQQGDQRYSYEQYF
few,TRBJ2-7,TRBD2,TRBV28,TGTGCCAGCACTTTCAGCGGGAGAGTCTCCTACGAGCAGTACTTC,CASTFSGRVSYEQYF
-,TRBJ2-3,-,TRBV29-1,TGCAGCGTTGGTTCAGCGAGTACAGATACGCAGTATTTT,CSVGSASTDTQYF
-,TRBJ2-7,-,TRBV29-1,TGCAGCGTTGACGAGGGTGACTACGAGCAGTACTTC,CSVDEGDYEQYF
-,TRBJ2-7,-,TRBV7-8,TGTGCCAGCAGCTCCTTTAGCGGCTCGTCCTACGAGCAGTACTTC,CASSSFSGSSYEQYF
once,TRBJ2-1,TRBD2,TRBV5-6,TGTGCCAGCAGCTTGGGATCTAGCGGGAGTATAGTTAGTGAGCAGTTCTTC,CASSLGSSGSIVSEQFF
-,TRBJ2-7,-,TRBV2,TGTGCCAGCAGTAGCCAGCGCTACGAGCAGTACTTC,CASSSQRYEQYF
once,TRBJ2-3,TRBD2,TRBV4-1,TGCGCCAGCAGTAGCGGGATGTGGGCAGATACGCAGTATTTT,CASSSGMWADTQYF
-,TRBJ1-4,-,TRBV5-1,TGCGCCAGCAGCTTGGGGGGGGGAGATGGGGAAAAACTGTTTTTT,CASSLGGGDGEKLFF
once,TRBJ2-4,-,TRBV28,TGTGCCAGCAGTCTTGGCGGGGCGCTAGCCAAAAACATTCAGTACTTC,CASSLGGALAKNIQYF
-,TRBJ2-1,-,TRBV5-1,TGCGCCAGCAGCTTGGGGGGGCCAGTCAATGAGCAGTTCTTC,CASSLGGPVNEQFF
few,TRBJ2-3,-,TRBV7-6,TGTGCCAGCAGCCCGAGTCTGAGCACAGATACGCAGTATTTT,CASSPSLSTDTQYF
-,TRBJ2-3,-,TRBV30,TGTGCCTGGAGTGTACGTAGCGGCCATAGCACAGATACGCAGTATTTT,CAWSVRSGHSTDTQYF
-,TRBJ1-5,TRBD1,TRBV15,TGTGCCACCAGCAGATCCCCAGGGGGAAATCAGCCCCAGCATTTT,CATSRSPGGNQPQHF
few,TRBJ1-6,TRBD1,TRBV25-1,TGTGCCAGCAGTGCGGACAGGGCTTATAATTCACCCCTCCACTTT,CASSADRAYNSPLHF
-,TRBJ2-7,TRBD2,TRBV7-3,TGTGCCAGCAGCCTCGGGACTAGCGTGGACGAGCAGTACTTC,CASSLGTSVDEQYF
few,TRBJ2-7,TRBD2,TRBV28,TGTGCCAGCAGTTTAAGGACTAGCGGGCCCTACGAGCAGTACTTC,CASSLRTSGPYEQYF
-,TRBJ1-1,-,TRBV5-6,TGTGCCAGCAGCTTGATCCTCGGGGGTGATGAAGCTTTCTTT,CASSLILGGDEAFF